This T cell receptor beta chain came from a study of blood T cell repertoires in COVID-19. The CDR3 has 16 residues. CDR1 LNHDA and CDR2 SQIVND come from the germline V gene (reference sequence). V was shortened by 7 bases and J by 3 bases, with 19 bases between the two germline ends. The study counted Cohort 3 donors as recovered given two negative PCRs, clearance, or symptom resolution. Original analysis: Amplifying reference gene primers gave estimates of nucleated cell counts. TCRdb's copy holds only in-frame clones and misses some; the assay was immunoSEQ multiplex PCR. V, J and clone size were drawn from that table, and D and trimming were deduced from the DNA. Of fewer than 250,000 clones in the sample, roughly 90% were seen once.

The receptor's source is a woman under 30 who had recovered from COVID-19. Sequenced sample: PBMCs or T cells enriched from blood (not recorded which). The V gene is TRBV19, the J gene TRBJ2-1; D may be TRBD1 (6 bases). CDR3 nucleotide sequence: TGTGCCAGTAATCCCCGGGACCCAGGGGACTACAATGAGCAGTTCTTC. Its protein is CASNPRDPGDYNEQFF.